These 2 T cell receptor beta chains came from one sample sequenced in a study of T cell clonality in common variable immunodeficiency. Antigens of these TCRs are unknown. Study-wide points: Fewer deletions and N-nucleotide insertions were reportedly seen in common variable immunodeficiency TCR beta sequences.

Some clones are missing from TCRdb's copy, which holds only in-frame ones; the method was immunoSEQ multiplex PCR. In total the sample includes tens of thousands of clones, none of them seen once. Sequencing input: peripheral blood mononuclear cells. These receptors originate from a human donor with common variable immunodeficiency.

This clone was recorded at least ten times. Sequencing ends 3 residues short of the CDR3 end; the germline J gene provides the rest. The rearrangement uses TRBV7-6 and TRBJ2-3, with unresolved D. V was cut by 4 bases and J by 5 bases, with 16 bases left in between. The CDR3 totals 15 residues. Germline V gene lookup returns CDR1 SGHVS and CDR2 FNYEAQ. This CDR3 reads CASSYRLLGQDTQYF. The sequenced part of the CDR3 DNA is TGTGCCAGCAGCTACCGCCTGTTAGGGCAAGATACG.

The table lists this clone with many counts. The CDR3 is cut off 3 residues early in the read; its end comes from the germline J gene. The chain carries TRBV5-1 and TRBJ2-3; 10 bases are a match to TRBD2. This CDR3 region has 15 residues. After removal of 4 bases from V and 2 bases from J, the junction contained 4 bases not matched to a gene. Germline V lookup: CDR1 SGHRS, CDR2 YFSETQ. Partial CDR3 DNA: TGCGCCAGCAGCCAAGCGGGGGGGCTCACAGATACG. Amino acids: CASSQAGGLTDT. The whole CDR3 is CASSQAGGLTDTQYF.